This T cell receptor beta chain was recovered during a study of blood T cells in healthy people across ages. Together with a sample-barcoded 5' primer, a J-beta primer mix was included in a second PCR lasting about 6 to 12 cycles. One entry per CDR3 protein results from TCRdb running MiXCR on the 5' RACE reads. The repertoire consists of 250,000 to 300,000 distinct CDR3 sequences, with roughly a quarter occurring once and the leading ten covering 25% to 35%. This TCR derives from an older woman in good health. The sequencing input was blood.

CDR3 bases: TGTGCCAGCAGCCAAGTAGCGGGAGTTATCGACTACGAGCAGTACTTC. It is translated as CASSQVAGVIDYEQYF. The chain uses TRBV4-2 and TRBJ2-7; 9 positions match TRBD2. Germline-derived CDR1 and CDR2 are LGHNA and YNFKEQ. The CDR3 sequence is 16 residues long. V gave up 1 base and J gave up 3 bases; unmatched junction bases: 7.